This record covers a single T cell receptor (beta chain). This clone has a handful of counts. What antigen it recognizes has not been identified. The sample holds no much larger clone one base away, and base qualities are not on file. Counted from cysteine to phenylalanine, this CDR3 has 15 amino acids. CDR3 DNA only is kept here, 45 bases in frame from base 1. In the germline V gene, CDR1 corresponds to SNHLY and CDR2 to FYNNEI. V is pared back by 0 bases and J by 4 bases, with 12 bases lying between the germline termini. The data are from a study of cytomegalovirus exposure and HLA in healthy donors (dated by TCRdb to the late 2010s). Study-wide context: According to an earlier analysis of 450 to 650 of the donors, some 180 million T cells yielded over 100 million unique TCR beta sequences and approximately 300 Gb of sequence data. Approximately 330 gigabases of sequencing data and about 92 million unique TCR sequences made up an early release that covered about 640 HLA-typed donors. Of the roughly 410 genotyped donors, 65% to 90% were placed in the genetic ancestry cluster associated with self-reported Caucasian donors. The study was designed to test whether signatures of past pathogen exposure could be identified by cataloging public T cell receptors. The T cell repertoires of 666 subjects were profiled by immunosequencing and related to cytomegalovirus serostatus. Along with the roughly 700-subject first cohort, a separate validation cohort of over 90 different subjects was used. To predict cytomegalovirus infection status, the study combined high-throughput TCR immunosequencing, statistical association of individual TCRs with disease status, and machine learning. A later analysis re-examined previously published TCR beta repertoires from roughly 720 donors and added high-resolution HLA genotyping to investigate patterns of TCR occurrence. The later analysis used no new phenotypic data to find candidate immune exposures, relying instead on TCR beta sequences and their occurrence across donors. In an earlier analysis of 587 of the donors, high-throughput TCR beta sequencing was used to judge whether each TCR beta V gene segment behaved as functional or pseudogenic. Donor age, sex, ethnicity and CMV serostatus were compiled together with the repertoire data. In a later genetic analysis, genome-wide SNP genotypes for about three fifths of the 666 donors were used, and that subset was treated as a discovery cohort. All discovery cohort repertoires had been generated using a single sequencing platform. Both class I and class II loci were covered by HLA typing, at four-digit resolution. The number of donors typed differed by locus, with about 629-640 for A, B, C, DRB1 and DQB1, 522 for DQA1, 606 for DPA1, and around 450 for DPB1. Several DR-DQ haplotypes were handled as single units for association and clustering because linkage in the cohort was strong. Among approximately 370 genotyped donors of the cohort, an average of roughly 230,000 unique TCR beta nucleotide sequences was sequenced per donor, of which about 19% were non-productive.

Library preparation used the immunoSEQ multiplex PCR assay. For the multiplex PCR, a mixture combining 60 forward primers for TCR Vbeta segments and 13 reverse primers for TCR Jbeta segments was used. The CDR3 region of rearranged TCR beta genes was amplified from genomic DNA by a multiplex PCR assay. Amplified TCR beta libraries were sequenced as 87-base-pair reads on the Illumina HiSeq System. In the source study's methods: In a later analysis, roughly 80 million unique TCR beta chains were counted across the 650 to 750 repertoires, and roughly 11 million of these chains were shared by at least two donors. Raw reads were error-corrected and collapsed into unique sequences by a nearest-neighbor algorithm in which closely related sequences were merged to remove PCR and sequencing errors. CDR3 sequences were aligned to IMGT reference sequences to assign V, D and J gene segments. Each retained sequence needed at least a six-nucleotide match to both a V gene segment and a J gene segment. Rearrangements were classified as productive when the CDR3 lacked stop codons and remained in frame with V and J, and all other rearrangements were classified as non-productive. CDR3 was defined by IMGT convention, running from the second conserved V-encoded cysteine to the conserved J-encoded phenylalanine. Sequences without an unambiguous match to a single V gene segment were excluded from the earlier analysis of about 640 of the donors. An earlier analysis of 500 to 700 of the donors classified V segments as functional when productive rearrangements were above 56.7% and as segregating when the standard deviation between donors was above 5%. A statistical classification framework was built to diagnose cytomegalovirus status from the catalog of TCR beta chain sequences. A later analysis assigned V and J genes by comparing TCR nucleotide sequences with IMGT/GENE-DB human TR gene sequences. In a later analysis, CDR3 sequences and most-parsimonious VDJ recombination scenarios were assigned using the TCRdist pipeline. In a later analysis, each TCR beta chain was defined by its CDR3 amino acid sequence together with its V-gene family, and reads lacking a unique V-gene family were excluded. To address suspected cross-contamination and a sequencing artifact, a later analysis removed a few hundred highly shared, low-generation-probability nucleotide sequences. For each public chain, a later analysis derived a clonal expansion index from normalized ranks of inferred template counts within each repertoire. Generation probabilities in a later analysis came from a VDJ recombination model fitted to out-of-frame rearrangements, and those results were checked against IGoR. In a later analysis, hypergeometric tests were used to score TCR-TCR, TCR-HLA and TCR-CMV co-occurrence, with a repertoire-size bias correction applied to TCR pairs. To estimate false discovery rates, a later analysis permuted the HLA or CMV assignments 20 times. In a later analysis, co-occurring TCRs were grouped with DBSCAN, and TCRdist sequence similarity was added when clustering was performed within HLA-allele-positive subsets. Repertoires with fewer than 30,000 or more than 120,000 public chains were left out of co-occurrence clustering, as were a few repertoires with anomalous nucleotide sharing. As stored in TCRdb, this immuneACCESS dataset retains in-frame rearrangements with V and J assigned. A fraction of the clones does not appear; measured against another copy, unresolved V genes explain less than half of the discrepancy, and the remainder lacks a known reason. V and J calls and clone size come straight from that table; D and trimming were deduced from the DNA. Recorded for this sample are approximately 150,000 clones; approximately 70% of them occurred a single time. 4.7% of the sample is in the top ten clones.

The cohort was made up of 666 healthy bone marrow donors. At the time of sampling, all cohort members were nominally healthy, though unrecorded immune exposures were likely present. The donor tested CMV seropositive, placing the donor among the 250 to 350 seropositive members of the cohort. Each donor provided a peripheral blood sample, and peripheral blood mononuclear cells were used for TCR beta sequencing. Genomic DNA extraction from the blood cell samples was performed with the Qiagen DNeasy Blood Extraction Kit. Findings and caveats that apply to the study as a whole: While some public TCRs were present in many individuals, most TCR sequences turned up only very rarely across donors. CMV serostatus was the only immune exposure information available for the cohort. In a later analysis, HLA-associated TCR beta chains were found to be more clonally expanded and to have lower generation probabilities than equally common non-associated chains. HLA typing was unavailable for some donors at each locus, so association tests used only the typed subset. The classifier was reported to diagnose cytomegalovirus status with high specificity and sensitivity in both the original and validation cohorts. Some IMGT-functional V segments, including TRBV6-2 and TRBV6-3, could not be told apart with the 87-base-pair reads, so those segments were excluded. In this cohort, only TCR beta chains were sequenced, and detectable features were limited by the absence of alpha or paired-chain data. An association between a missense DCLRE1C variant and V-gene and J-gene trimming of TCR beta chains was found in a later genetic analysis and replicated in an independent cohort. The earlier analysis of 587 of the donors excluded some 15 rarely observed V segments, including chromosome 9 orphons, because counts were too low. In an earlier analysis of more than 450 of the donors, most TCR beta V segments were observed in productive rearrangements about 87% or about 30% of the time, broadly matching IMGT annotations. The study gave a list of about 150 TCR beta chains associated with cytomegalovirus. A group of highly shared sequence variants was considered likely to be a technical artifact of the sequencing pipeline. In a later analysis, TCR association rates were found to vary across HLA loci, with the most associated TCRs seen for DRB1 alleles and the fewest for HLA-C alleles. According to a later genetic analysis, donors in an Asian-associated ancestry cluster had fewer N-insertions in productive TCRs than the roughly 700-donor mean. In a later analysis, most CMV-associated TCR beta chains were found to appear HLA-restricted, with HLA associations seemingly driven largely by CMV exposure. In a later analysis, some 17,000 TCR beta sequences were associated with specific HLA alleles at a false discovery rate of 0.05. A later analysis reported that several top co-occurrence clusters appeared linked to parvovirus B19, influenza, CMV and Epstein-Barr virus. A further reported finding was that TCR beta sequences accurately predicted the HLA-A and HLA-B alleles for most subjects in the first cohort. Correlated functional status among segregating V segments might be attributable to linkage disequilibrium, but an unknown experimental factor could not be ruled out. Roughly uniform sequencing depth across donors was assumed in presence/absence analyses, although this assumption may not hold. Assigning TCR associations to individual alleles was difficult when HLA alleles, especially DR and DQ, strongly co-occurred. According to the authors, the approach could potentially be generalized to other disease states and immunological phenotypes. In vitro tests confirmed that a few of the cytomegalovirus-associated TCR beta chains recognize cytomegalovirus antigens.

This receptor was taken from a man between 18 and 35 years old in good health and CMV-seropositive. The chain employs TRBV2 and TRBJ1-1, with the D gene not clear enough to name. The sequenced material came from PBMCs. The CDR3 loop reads CASSEALVGSTEAFF. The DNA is TGTGCCAGCAGTGAAGCGCTTGTGGGGAGCACTGAAGCTTTCTTT.